The 11 T cell receptor beta chains given below trace back to one sample, sequenced in a study of vaccination effects on CD4 cells after COVID-19. Some clones are missing from TCRdb's copy, which holds only in-frame ones; the method was immunoSEQ multiplex PCR. The profile shows 20,000 to 25,000 clones, about 80% of them singletons. Sequencing followed a ViraFEST assay step that expanded antigen-specific CD4+ T cells with viral peptide pools. Scientists isolated CD4+ T cells after a roughly nine-day culture period ended. SARS-CoV-2 infection was confirmed by PCR in the person between March and December 2020. Antigens of these TCRs are unknown. The sequencing here drew on CD4+ T cells from PBMCs cultured with a peptide pool, taken before COVID-19 vaccination. The receptors were sampled from a human donor who had a prior SARS-CoV-2 infection.

The CDR3 region is CASSQDSGGEAQYF. The DNA of the CDR3 is TGTGCCAGCAGCCAAGATTCCGGGGGTGAGGCCCAGTACTTC. This sequence joins TRBV3-1 (or the pseudogene TRBV3-2) and TRBJ2-5; D possibly corresponds to TRBD2 (6 bases). The CDR3 has 14 residues. CDR1 and CDR2 from the germline V gene are LGHDT and YNNKEL (reference sequence). V dropped 0 bases and J dropped 9 bases, with 14 bases sitting between them.

The table lists this clone with a few counts. The chain carries TRBV12-3 or TRBV12-4 and TRBJ2-2, with D possibly being TRBD1 (5 bases). V lost 8 bases, J lost 11 bases, and 18 bases lay in between. This CDR3 region has 13 residues. The chain's CDR3 is CASSNVRRGELFF. In DNA, the CDR3 is TGTGCCAGCTCCAACGTCCGTAGGGGAGAGCTGTTTTTT.

The CDR3 nucleotides are TGTGCCAGCCGTCGGGAACACTCCCTGGGTGAGCAGTTCTTC. Its protein product is CASRREHSLGEQFF. The chain employs TRBV6-4 and TRBJ2-1; possible D gene TRBD2, 5 bases. V was clipped by 8 bases and J by 9 bases, with 20 bases between them. The germline gives CDR1 MRHNA, CDR2 SNTAGT. This CDR3 is built from 14 residues.

The V and J genes are TRBV5-6 and TRBJ2-7; D unresolved. The CDR3 is 13 amino acids. Trimming cost V 5 bases and J 2 bases, with 11 bases left between them. Germline V gene sequence: CDR1 SGHDT, CDR2 YYEEEE. The CDR3 region is CASSNPPAYEQYF. The CDR3 coding sequence is TGTGCCAGCAGTAACCCACCCGCCTACGAGCAGTACTTC. Full variable domain (rest looked up from reference TRBV5-6 and TRBJ2-7): DAGVTQSPTHLIKTRGQQVTLRCSPKSGHDTVSWYQQALGQGPQFIFQYYEEEERQRGNFPDRFSGHQFPNYSSELNVNALLLGDSALYLCASSNPPAYEQYFGPGTRLTVT.

The chain is built from TRBV21-1 and TRBJ1-5; TRBD1 was called by the table and not checked on the DNA. TRBV21-1 is deemed a pseudogene. This CDR3 region has 11 residues. In nucleotides, the CDR3 is TGTGCCACCCAACATAATCAGCCCCAGCATTTT. Translating it yields CATQHNQPQHF.

This clone was found a few times. The rearrangement links TRBV4-1 to TRBJ2-1; 10 bases are shared with TRBD2. Unmatched junction bases numbered 12, after V lost 1 base and J lost 12 bases. The germline V gene has CDR1 MGHRA and CDR2 YSYEKL. CDR3 length equals 16 residues. The DNA of the CDR3 is TGCGCCAGCAGCCAAGTTTGGAGCGGGGGGGCCTTGGGGCAGTTCTTC. This gives the protein CASSQVWSGGALGQFF.

The chain recombines TRBV5-1 with TRBJ1-2, with TRBD1 matching 9 bases. Germline V gene sequence: CDR1 SGHRS, CDR2 YFSETQ. V was pared by 0 bases and J by 6 bases, with 3 bases of the junction left unmatched. The CDR3 is 14 residues long. The CDR3 is CASSLEQGADGYTF. The DNA of the CDR3 is TGCGCCAGCAGCTTGGAACAGGGGGCCGATGGCTACACCTTC.

The chain combines TRBV18 with TRBJ1-1, with D possibly TRBD1 on 6 matching bases. The CDR3 runs to 14 residues. Trimming stripped 2 bases from V and 13 bases from J, with 20 bases between. Per the germline V gene, CDR1 is KGHSH and CDR2 is LQKENI. The CDR3 here is CASSPVGQGVIVFF. CDR3 sequence (DNA): TGTGCCAGCTCACCAGTGGGACAAGGGGTTATTGTTTTCTTT.

The chain recombines TRBV12-3 or TRBV12-4 with TRBJ1-4; D is undetermined. This CDR3 region has 11 residues. V gave up 4 bases and J gave up 5 bases, with 2 bases separating them. The CDR3 sequence: CASSYNEKLFF. The CDR3 DNA follows: TGTGCCAGCAGTTACAATGAAAAACTGTTTTTT.

This clone was picked up a small number of times. V usage is TRBV5-1 and J usage is TRBJ1-1; 9 nucleotides align to TRBD1. V gave up 5 bases and J gave up 0 bases; unmatched junction bases: 5. The CDR3 loop spans 15 amino acids. Germline assignment: CDR1 SGHRS and CDR2 YFSETQ. The CDR3 nucleotides are TGCGCCAGCAGTCTACGGACAGGGGTGAACACTGAAGCTTTCTTT. The encoded protein is CASSLRTGVNTEAFF. Looking up the rest from reference TRBV5-1 and TRBJ1-1 gives the full variable domain: KAGVTQTPRYLIKTRGQQVTLSCSPISGHRSVSWYQQTPGQGLQFLFEYFSETQRNKGNFPGRFSGRQFSNSRSEMNVSTLELGDSALYLCASSLRTGVNTEAFFGQGTRLTVV.

The chain carries TRBV3-1 (or the pseudogene TRBV3-2) and TRBJ2-6; D remains unclear. The CDR3 spans 16 residues. Germline V gene lookup returns CDR1 LGHDT and CDR2 YNNKEL (reference sequence). V lost 2 bases and J 0 bases, leaving 8 bases between the germline ends. The CDR3 protein is CASSQMWSSGANVLTF. CDR3 nucleotide sequence: TGTGCCAGCAGCCAAATGTGGAGCTCTGGGGCCAACGTCCTGACTTTC.